The 24 T cell receptor beta chains below were found in one sample sequenced in a study of T cell responses to AZD1222 COVID-19 vaccine. Sequencing used immunoSEQ multiplex PCR; TCRdb keeps in-frame clones, though not all of them. The sample records under 200,000 clones, approximately 91% being singletons. The sequencing used peripheral blood, collected on day 0 of AZD1222 vaccination. These receptors were collected from an adult in good health.

V usage is TRBV21-1 and J usage is TRBJ2-7; the table assigns TRBD1, which was not confirmed against the DNA. TRBV21-1 is reported as a pseudogene. The CDR3 length is 16 residues. CDR3 in amino acids: CASSKDVAGGVYEQYF. The CDR3 region has the DNA TGTGCCAGCAGCAAAGATGTAGCAGGGGGCGTTTACGAGCAGTACTTC.

This clone was detected a few times. The rearrangement links TRBV27 to TRBJ1-2, with D possibly matching TRBD1 (6 bases). CDR1 and CDR2 from the germline V gene are MNHEY and SMNVEV (reference sequence). CDR3 length equals 15 residues. V dropped 7 bases and J dropped 1 base, with 16 bases sitting between them. CDR3 in DNA: TGTGCCAGCAAATCTGGGGGCGCAGGTAACTATGGCTACACCTTC. As protein: CASKSGGAGNYGYTF.

This sequence joins TRBV19 and TRBJ2-4, with 9 bases lining up with TRBD1. The V segment lost 5 bases and the J segment 8 bases; nucleotides outside the gene matches: 7. This CDR3 contains 14 residues. Germline V lookup: CDR1 LNHDA, CDR2 SQIVND (reference sequence). CDR3 bases: TGTGCCAGTAGTCGACGGGACAGGGTCGACATTCAGTACTTC. Protein product: CASSRRDRVDIQYF.

This clone showed up just once. The genes are TRBV28 and TRBJ1-2; D perhaps matches TRBD1 (5 bases). CDR1 MDHEN and CDR2 SYDVKM come from the germline V gene. The V and J ends lost 4 bases and 4 bases respectively, with 19 bases between them. The CDR3 loop spans 16 amino acids. The CDR3 loop is CASSSWDSTSGYGYTF. CDR3 sequence (DNA): TGTGCCAGCAGTTCCTGGGACTCCACTAGTGGCTATGGCTACACCTTC.

V is TRBV6-4 and J is TRBJ1-3; D gene ambiguous. The CDR3 runs 18 residues. CDR1 and CDR2 (germline): MRHNA, SNTAGT. With 2 bases removed from V and 6 bases from J, the gap between germline ends came to 23 bases. The chain's CDR3 is CASSDHSLVEGRSNTIYF. CDR3 nucleotide sequence: TGTGCCAGCAGTGACCATTCCCTCGTTGAAGGGAGGTCAAACACCATATATTTT.

The V and J genes are TRBV7-2 and TRBJ2-5, with TRBD1 matching over 10 bases. The CDR3 consists of 16 residues. V was clipped by 5 bases and J by 5 bases; unmatched bases: 11. Germline loops: CDR1 SGHTA, CDR2 FQGNSA. In DNA, the CDR3 is TGTGCCAGCAGCGACCTTGACAGGGGGCGGTGGGAGACCCAGTACTTC. This translates into CASSDLDRGRWETQYF.

This rearrangement joins TRBV29-1 to TRBJ2-5; 8 bases map to TRBD1. Germline V CDR1 and CDR2: SQVTM, ANQGSEA. Unmatched junction bases numbered 3, after V lost 4 bases and J lost 5 bases. This CDR3 has 12 residues. In DNA, the CDR3 is TGCAGCGTTGGACAGGGGAGCGAGACCCAGTACTTC. Protein product: CSVGQGSETQYF.

This chain joins TRBV11-1 and TRBJ1-1; D gene unclear. V was clipped by 4 bases and J by 4 bases, with 16 bases between them. The CDR3 has 15 residues. CDR1 SGHAT and CDR2 FQDESV come from the germline V gene (reference sequence). CDR3 nucleotides: TGTGCCAGCAGCTCGATCCTACGAGGGCCCACTGAAGCTTTCTTT. Protein product: CASSSILRGPTEAFF.

This chain joins TRBV11-2 and TRBJ1-4; no clear D. Germline V gives CDR1 SGHAT, CDR2 FQNNGV. This CDR3 spans 17 amino acids. The V and J ends lost 0 bases and 0 bases respectively, with 11 bases between them. The CDR3 nucleotides read TGTGCCAGCAGCTTAGACAGTACCCAAGCAACTAATGAAAAACTGTTTTTT. It encodes CASSLDSTQATNEKLFF.

This clone has a single count. The chain employs TRBV11-2 and TRBJ2-3; D remains unclear. The CDR3 is 15 amino acids. Trimming stripped 2 bases from V and 4 bases from J, with 13 bases between. Germline V gene lookup returns CDR1 SGHAT and CDR2 FQNNGV. CDR3 protein: CASSLNGLVADTQYF. CDR3 in DNA: TGTGCCAGCAGCTTAAACGGGCTGGTCGCAGATACGCAGTATTTT.

The rearrangement joins TRBV4-3 to TRBJ1-2; TRBD1 matches at 8 bases. This CDR3 has 15 residues. In germline, CDR1 is LGHNA, CDR2 YSLEER. Trimming took 3 bases from V and 2 from J; bases not matched to a gene: 5. CDR3: CASSQDRDLNYGYTF. The CDR3 coding sequence is TGCGCCAGCAGCCAGGACAGGGACCTGAACTATGGCTACACCTTC.

The rearrangement uses TRBV6-6 and TRBJ1-1; D gene uncertain. The V gene's germline CDR1 is MNHNY and CDR2 SVGAGI (reference sequence). V was clipped by 2 bases and J by 3 bases, with 13 bases between them. There are 15 residues in the CDR3. The CDR3 region has the DNA TGTGCCAGCAGTTACGACCGGGTTGGGGACACTGAAGCTTTCTTT. The encoded protein is CASSYDRVGDTEAFF.

The chain employs TRBV19 and TRBJ1-5; possible D gene TRBD1, 5 bases. Trimming removed 5 bases at V and 6 bases at J, with 14 bases between. Looked up from germline, CDR1 is LNHDA and CDR2 is SQIVND (reference sequence). This CDR3 is built from 14 residues. The CDR3 DNA reads TGTGCCAGTAGTCAGCGCAGGGATGGTCAGCCCCAGCATTTT. It codes for CASSQRRDGQPQHF.

The chain couples TRBV5-4 to TRBJ2-1, with TRBD1 matching 7 bases. Germline CDR1 SGHNT, CDR2 YYREEE (reference sequence). This CDR3 has 13 residues. V dropped 2 bases and J dropped 4; count of bases not matched to a gene: 0. CDR3 amino acids: CASSFRGYNEQFF. The CDR3 DNA is TGTGCCAGCAGCTTCAGGGGGTACAATGAGCAGTTCTTC. The full variable domain, completed using reference TRBV5-4 and TRBJ2-1, is ETGVTQSPTHLIKTRGQQVTLRCSSQSGHNTVSWYQQALGQGPQFIFQYYREEENGRGNFPPRFSGLQFPNYSSELNVNALELDDSALYLCASSFRGYNEQFFGPGTRLTVL.

This chain joins TRBV7-2 and TRBJ1-6; a possible D gene is TRBD1 (5 bases). Germline CDR1 SGHTA, CDR2 FQGNSA. The CDR3 loop spans 17 amino acids. V lost 1 base and J 10 bases, leaving 20 bases between the germline ends. CDR3 DNA sequence: TGTGCCAGCAGCTTAGTACCCCCCCAACGCGGGGGATCACCCCTCCACTTT. This gives the protein CASSLVPPQRGGSPLHF.

The chain uses TRBV27 and TRBJ1-5; no firm D call. Trimming pared 2 bases from V and 0 bases from J, leaving 14 bases between. Germline assignment: CDR1 MNHEY and CDR2 SMNVEV (reference sequence). CDR3 size: 17 residues. The CDR3 here is CASSLAGKSYSNQPQHF. The DNA of the CDR3 is TGTGCCAGCAGTTTAGCGGGTAAATCCTATAGCAATCAGCCCCAGCATTTT.

V gene TRBV20-1 combines with J gene TRBJ1-1; D gene unclear. V was pared by 0 bases and J by 1 base, with 0 bases between. Germline V gene sequence: CDR1 DFQATT, CDR2 SNEGSKA (reference sequence). This CDR3 region has 11 residues. This chain's CDR3 is CSARENTEAFF. The CDR3 nucleotides read TGCAGTGCTAGAGAGAACACTGAAGCTTTCTTT.

This chain uses TRBV7-2 with TRBJ1-1, with TRBD1 as a possible D gene (5 bases). Trimming left V 6 bases short and J 4 bases short, with 27 bases between. The CDR3 has 18 amino acids. CDR1 is SGHTA and CDR2 is FQGNSA in the germline V gene. This chain's CDR3 is CASRIRGFAAVDATEAFF. In nucleotides, the CDR3 is TGTGCCAGCAGGATAAGGGGATTTGCGGCCGTCGATGCCACTGAAGCTTTCTTT.

As DNA, the CDR3 is TGTGCCAGCAGTTGGGGACAGGGACGTGTCTATGGCTACACCTTC. Protein sequence: CASSWGQGRVYGYTF. The chain combines TRBV27 with TRBJ1-2; 9 nucleotides align to TRBD1. The CDR3 has 15 amino acids. CDR1 is MNHEY, CDR2 SMNVEV, per germline (reference sequence). Unmatched junction bases numbered 7, after V lost 4 bases and J lost 4 bases.

The rearrangement joins TRBV24-1 to TRBJ1-5; 9 bases are shared with TRBD1. This CDR3 comprises 16 residues. V was pared by 3 bases and J by 0 bases, with 2 bases of the junction left unmatched. Germline V CDR1 and CDR2: KGHDR, SFDVKD. The CDR3: CATSDHRGPSNQPQHF. For the CDR3, the DNA is TGTGCCACCAGTGATCACAGGGGGCCTAGCAATCAGCCCCAGCATTTT.

V gene TRBV2 combines with J gene TRBJ2-7; 8 bases are shared with TRBD1. Germline CDR1 reads SNHLY; CDR2 reads FYNNEI. The CDR3 loop spans 14 amino acids. The V segment lost 6 bases and the J segment 6 bases; nucleotides outside the gene matches: 10. The CDR3 reads CASRQIPQGAEQYF. The CDR3 DNA reads TGTGCCAGCAGACAAATACCTCAGGGGGCCGAGCAGTACTTC.

The chain uses TRBV19 and TRBJ2-7; a weak D match, TRBD2 (8 bases). The CDR3 sequence is 14 residues long. Germline CDR1 and CDR2: LNHDA and SQIVND (reference sequence). Trimming shortened V by 7 bases and J by 5 bases, and 18 bases separated the two germline ends. The CDR3 nucleotides read TGTGCCAGTAAGGTTACGGGAGGGGGCAACGAGCAGTACTTC. This translates into CASKVTGGGNEQYF.

The chain uses TRBV3-1 (or the pseudogene TRBV3-2) and TRBJ1-5; 7 bases align to TRBD1. Germline CDR1 is LGHDT and CDR2 is YNNKEL (reference sequence). V gave up 0 bases and J gave up 5 bases; unmatched junction bases: 4. This CDR3 region has 15 residues. The CDR3 DNA is TGTGCCAGCAGCCAAGATAGACAGGGACATCAGCCCCAGCATTTT. Translated: CASSQDRQGHQPQHF.

The chain has TRBV7-9 and TRBJ1-4; D not certain. The CDR3 runs to 13 residues. V dropped 6 bases and J dropped 8 bases, with 13 bases sitting between them. The germline CDR1 and CDR2 sequences are SEHNR and FQNEAQ (reference sequence). The CDR3 DNA follows: TGTGCCAGCAGTCCTTATCCGGGAGAAAAACTGTTTTTT. Translating it yields CASSPYPGEKLFF.